This TCR beta chain was identified during a study of T cells in Graves' hyperthyroidism and ophthalmopathy. Overall study results and limits: Ophthalmopathy was distinguished from stable hyperthyroidism by 13 V-J signatures. Researchers found most expanded thyroid clonotypes above 0.001 in blood as well.

With 7 bases clipped from V and 7 bases from J, the junction kept 6 bases outside the gene matches. The length of the CDR3 is 15 residues. Per germline, CDR1 LNHDA and CDR2 SQIVND (reference sequence). Criteria for exclusion of patients were uncontrolled infection, other autoimmune disease, pregnancy or lactation. The diagnostic basis comprised clinical symptoms, serum thyroxine and TRAb, thyroid ultrasound and orbital computed tomography. Remarks on this clonotype: Its antigen remains unidentified.

The TCR beta CDR3 regions underwent amplification using RNA transcripts as the source. Primed by the HTBI set, a first-round RT-PCR was run on the TCR CDR3. TCRdb fed the multiplex PCR reads into MiXCR, producing one record per CDR3 protein. The table shows under 600,000 distinct CDR3 sequences, with about a sixth occurring only once. Sequencing input: blood. The receptor's source is a woman aged 40 to 55 with Graves' ophthalmopathy. The rearrangement uses TRBV19 and TRBJ2-1; 14 bases map to TRBD2. CDR3 DNA: TGTGCCAGTAACCGACTAGCGGGGGGGCAGAATGAGCAGTTCTTC. This codes for CASNRLAGGQNEQFF.